The rows below give T cell receptor beta chains drawn from one sample of a study of T cells in Graves' hyperthyroidism and ophthalmopathy. MiXCR was run by TCRdb on the multiplex PCR reads, yielding one entry per CDR3 protein. The data show fewer than 110,000 distinct CDR3 sequences, 15% to 20% seen once. The material sequenced was blood. The receptors were gathered from a woman aged 45-59 years with Graves' hyperthyroidism. The CDR3 runs from the conserved cysteine through the conserved F or W. The order of the fields is V gene, clone size, D gene, J gene, CDR3 DNA, CDR3 protein. The D gene is left open where the match is weak. Where a row states a size, it is once, few, many or the class of an expanded clone; other rows omit it.

v_call: TRBV3-1
clone_size: -
d_call: TRBD2
j_call: TRBJ2-3
cdr3_nt: TGTGCCAGCAGCAAGGGACTAGCAGGAGATACGCAGTATTTT
cdr3_aa: CASSKGLAGDTQYF

v_call: TRBV11-2
clone_size: few
d_call: -
j_call: TRBJ1-5
cdr3_nt: TGTGCCAGCAGCTTAGGAGGGGGGGCTGTTCAGCCCCAGCATTTT
cdr3_aa: CASSLGGGAVQPQHF

v_call: TRBV24-1
clone_size: many
d_call: TRBD1
j_call: TRBJ2-1
cdr3_nt: TGTGCCACCAGTGACCTCGACAGGGGGCGAGATGAGCAGTTCTTC
cdr3_aa: CATSDLDRGRDEQFF

v_call: TRBV19
clone_size: many
d_call: -
j_call: TRBJ2-6
cdr3_nt: TGTGCCAGTAGTAAGGGATCTGGGGCCAACGTCCTGACTTTC
cdr3_aa: CASSKGSGANVLTF

v_call: TRBV20-1
clone_size: many
d_call: -
j_call: TRBJ2-1
cdr3_nt: TGCAGTGCTAGAGATCATGAAGGGTCCAATGAGCAGTTCTTC
cdr3_aa: CSARDHEGSNEQFF

v_call: TRBV6-1
clone_size: many
d_call: -
j_call: TRBJ2-2
cdr3_nt: TGTGCCAGCAGTGGCCTGAGGAACACCGGGGAGCTGTTTTTT
cdr3_aa: CASSGLRNTGELFF

v_call: TRBV5-8
clone_size: -
d_call: -
j_call: TRBJ2-1
cdr3_nt: TGTGCCAGCAGCTCTCGACTCGCAGGGACCTACAATGAGCAGTTCTTC
cdr3_aa: CASSSRLAGTYNEQFF

v_call: TRBV25-1
clone_size: once
d_call: TRBD1
j_call: TRBJ2-1
cdr3_nt: TGTGCCAGCAGTTTGGACAGGGGGGCCCTTTCGGAGCAGTTCTTC
cdr3_aa: CASSLDRGALSEQFF

v_call: TRBV2
clone_size: many
d_call: -
j_call: TRBJ2-7
cdr3_nt: TGTGCCAGCAGTGCGGGGCGGAGCTCCTACGAGCAGTACTTC
cdr3_aa: CASSAGRSSYEQYF

v_call: TRBV3-1
clone_size: many
d_call: TRBD1
j_call: TRBJ1-1
cdr3_nt: TGTGCCAGCAGCCAAGGACAGGGTGACACTGAAGCTTTCTTT
cdr3_aa: CASSQGQGDTEAFF

v_call: TRBV7-2
clone_size: -
d_call: TRBD1
j_call: TRBJ2-3
cdr3_nt: TGTGCCAGCAGTTCCACAGGGGTTAGCGCCGGAGATACGCAGTATTTT
cdr3_aa: CASSSTGVSAGDTQYF

v_call: TRBV27
clone_size: -
d_call: -
j_call: TRBJ1-1
cdr3_nt: TGTGCCAGCAGTTTAGATCCCAAGAACACTGAAGCTTTCTTT
cdr3_aa: CASSLDPKNTEAFF

v_call: TRBV5-5
clone_size: few
d_call: TRBD1
j_call: TRBJ2-2
cdr3_nt: TGTGCCAGCAGCTTGCCAGGGGGCGCGTCCACCGGGGAGCTGTTTTTT
cdr3_aa: CASSLPGGASTGELFF

v_call: TRBV20-1
clone_size: -
d_call: -
j_call: TRBJ2-5
cdr3_nt: TGCAGTGCTTTAACAGGGGGGGGTTCGGAGACCCAGTACTTC
cdr3_aa: CSALTGGGSETQYF

v_call: TRBV12-3/TRBV12-4
clone_size: many
d_call: -
j_call: TRBJ1-5
cdr3_nt: TGTGCCAGCAGTTTACCGGGAGATCAGCCCCAGCATTTT
cdr3_aa: CASSLPGDQPQHF

v_call: TRBV20-1
clone_size: many
d_call: TRBD1
j_call: TRBJ1-5
cdr3_nt: TGCAGTGCCGCGTCCCGGGACAGGTTTCGGGATCAGCCCCAGCATTTT
cdr3_aa: CSAASRDRFRDQPQHF

v_call: TRBV4-1
clone_size: few
d_call: TRBD2
j_call: TRBJ2-1
cdr3_nt: TGCGCCAGCAGCCCCCGAGGTAGCGGGATGGGCTCCTACAATGAGCAGTTCTTC
cdr3_aa: CASSPRGSGMGSYNEQFF

v_call: TRBV5-1
clone_size: many
d_call: TRBD1
j_call: TRBJ1-1
cdr3_nt: TGCGCCAGCAGCTTGGCGGGACAGAATGAAGCTTTCTTT
cdr3_aa: CASSLAGQNEAFF

v_call: TRBV5-1
clone_size: many
d_call: TRBD2
j_call: TRBJ2-7
cdr3_nt: TGCGCCAGCAGCTTGCAGGCTAGCGGAGGCTACGAGCAGTACTTC
cdr3_aa: CASSLQASGGYEQYF

v_call: TRBV10-3
clone_size: many
d_call: TRBD1
j_call: TRBJ2-2
cdr3_nt: TGTGCCATCAGTGAGCACAGGGGTAGAACTACCGGGGAGCTGTTTTTT
cdr3_aa: CAISEHRGRTTGELFF

v_call: TRBV7-3
clone_size: many
d_call: -
j_call: TRBJ2-7
cdr3_nt: TGTGCCAGCAGCTTTATGGGCGGATCCTACGAGCAGTACTTC
cdr3_aa: CASSFMGGSYEQYF

v_call: TRBV12-3/TRBV12-4
clone_size: -
d_call: TRBD2
j_call: TRBJ2-2
cdr3_nt: TGTGCCAGCAGTTTCGCGGGAGGGGCCGGGGAGCTGTTTTTT
cdr3_aa: CASSFAGGAGELFF

v_call: TRBV29-1
clone_size: many
d_call: TRBD2
j_call: TRBJ2-3
cdr3_nt: TGCAGCGTTGAAGATTGGCTAGCGGAATCCACAGATACGCAGTATTTT
cdr3_aa: CSVEDWLAESTDTQYF

v_call: TRBV2
clone_size: few
d_call: -
j_call: TRBJ2-6
cdr3_nt: TGTGCCAGCAGCCCAGGGATTGCTGGGGCCAACGTCCTGACTTTC
cdr3_aa: CASSPGIAGANVLTF

v_call: TRBV7-3
clone_size: many
d_call: TRBD1
j_call: TRBJ2-1
cdr3_nt: TGTGCCAGCAGCTGGGACAGAACCTACAATGAGCAGTTCTTC
cdr3_aa: CASSWDRTYNEQFF

v_call: TRBV7-8
clone_size: many
d_call: -
j_call: TRBJ1-4
cdr3_nt: TGTGCCAGCAGCTCCTCGGGGGGGCAGGGGGAAAAACTGTTTTTT
cdr3_aa: CASSSSGGQGEKLFF

v_call: TRBV29-1
clone_size: many
d_call: -
j_call: TRBJ1-1
cdr3_nt: TGCAGCGTTTCTTGGCCAGCCTTGAACACTGAAGCTTTCTTT
cdr3_aa: CSVSWPALNTEAFF

v_call: TRBV7-3
clone_size: -
d_call: -
j_call: TRBJ2-3
cdr3_nt: TGTGCCAGCAGCTTAAAGGTCGCGCGATGGGCGGGCACAGATACGCAGTATTTT
cdr3_aa: CASSLKVARWAGTDTQYF

v_call: TRBV19
clone_size: many
d_call: TRBD1
j_call: TRBJ1-1
cdr3_nt: TGTGCCAGTAGTATTTTAGGACAGGGAGAAGCTTTCTTT
cdr3_aa: CASSILGQGEAFF

v_call: TRBV28
clone_size: -
d_call: -
j_call: TRBJ2-5
cdr3_nt: TGTGCCAGCAGCATTTCACAAGAGACCCAGTACTTC
cdr3_aa: CASSISQETQYF

v_call: TRBV2
clone_size: -
d_call: TRBD2
j_call: TRBJ2-1
cdr3_nt: TGTGCCAGCAGGGAGGGACTAGCGGTCAATGAGCAGTTCTTC
cdr3_aa: CASREGLAVNEQFF

v_call: TRBV6-2/TRBV6-3
clone_size: many
d_call: -
j_call: TRBJ1-1
cdr3_nt: TGTGCCAGCAGTTACCGGGGGGCGCGCACTGAAGCTTTCTTT
cdr3_aa: CASSYRGARTEAFF

v_call: TRBV5-1
clone_size: many
d_call: TRBD2
j_call: TRBJ2-3
cdr3_nt: TGCGCCAGCAGCTTGGGACTAGCGGGTCCCTTCACAGATACGCAGTATTTT
cdr3_aa: CASSLGLAGPFTDTQYF

v_call: TRBV7-9
clone_size: many
d_call: -
j_call: TRBJ1-2
cdr3_nt: TGTGCCAGCAGCTTACCAGGGCTCTATGGCTACACCTTC
cdr3_aa: CASSLPGLYGYTF

v_call: TRBV29-1
clone_size: few
d_call: -
j_call: TRBJ2-1
cdr3_nt: TGCAGCGTGGGGGGGACAGCCCTACTCTCCTTC
cdr3_aa: CSVGGTALLSF

v_call: TRBV24-1
clone_size: many
d_call: TRBD1
j_call: TRBJ2-7
cdr3_nt: TGTGCCACCGGGACAGGGGGCTCCTACGAGCAGTACTTC
cdr3_aa: CATGTGGSYEQYF

v_call: TRBV2
clone_size: few
d_call: -
j_call: TRBJ2-1
cdr3_nt: TGTGCCAGCAGTCCTCAGGGGGGTCCGCAGTTCTTC
cdr3_aa: CASSPQGGPQFF

v_call: TRBV6-1
clone_size: once
d_call: -
j_call: TRBJ2-7
cdr3_nt: TGTGCCAGCAGGTCGGGCGAGAAATCCTACGAGCAGTACTTC
cdr3_aa: CASRSGEKSYEQYF

v_call: TRBV11-1
clone_size: many
d_call: -
j_call: TRBJ2-5
cdr3_nt: TGTGCCAGCAGCCTATCCCTCCAAGAGACCCAGTACTTC
cdr3_aa: CASSLSLQETQYF

v_call: TRBV28
clone_size: many
d_call: -
j_call: TRBJ2-7
cdr3_nt: TGTGCCAGCAGTTTTGTGGCCCTGGACGAGCAGTACTTC
cdr3_aa: CASSFVALDEQYF

v_call: TRBV20-1
clone_size: -
d_call: -
j_call: TRBJ1-5
cdr3_nt: TGCATGGTTGGGGGCAACAATCAGCCCCAGCATTTT
cdr3_aa: CMVGGNNQPQHF

v_call: TRBV5-1
clone_size: many
d_call: TRBD1
j_call: TRBJ1-1
cdr3_nt: TGCGCCAGCAGCGGAGGGACAGTCGGCACTGAAGCTTTCTTT
cdr3_aa: CASSGGTVGTEAFF

v_call: TRBV14
clone_size: once
d_call: -
j_call: TRBJ2-2
cdr3_nt: TGTGCCAGCAGCGCCCGGGACCACACCAGGGAGCTGTTTTTT
cdr3_aa: CASSARDHTRELFF

v_call: TRBV4-1
clone_size: few
d_call: TRBD1
j_call: TRBJ1-4
cdr3_nt: TGCGCCAGCAGCCAAGAGGGGACAGGGATCGGAAAACTGTTTTTT
cdr3_aa: CASSQEGTGIGKLFF

v_call: TRBV7-9
clone_size: -
d_call: TRBD2
j_call: TRBJ2-2
cdr3_nt: TGTGCCAGGCTAGCGGGAGGGCCGAACACCGGGGAGCTGTTTTTT
cdr3_aa: CARLAGGPNTGELFF

v_call: TRBV20-1
clone_size: -
d_call: TRBD2
j_call: TRBJ2-7
cdr3_nt: TGCAGTGCTAGGGGGACTAGCGACCACGAGCAGTACTTC
cdr3_aa: CSARGTSDHEQYF